One sample yielded the 25 T cell receptor beta chains listed below, sequenced in a study of regulatory T cells in long-lasting Graves disease. Libraries of TCR beta came from iRepertoire HTBI primers plus Arm-PCR of CDR3 regions. TCRdb processed the multiplex PCR reads anew with MiXCR; each CDR3 protein has one entry. The data hold more than 450,000 distinct CDR3 sequences, with roughly 17% observed a single time. Time point given: newly diagnosed GD, antithyroid drugs for less than 3 months. Construction of the TCR library relied on RNA isolated from PBMCs. The sample also formed part of further work on T cells in Graves' hyperthyroidism and ophthalmopathy.

The starting material was peripheral blood mononuclear cells (PBMCs), obtained at new diagnosis, from a patient treated with antithyroid drugs. The origin of the receptors is a man between 35 and 55 years old with Graves disease.

This clonotype was detected ten times or more. CDR3 sequence (DNA): TGTGCCAGCCGCTCGGCAAGGGGAGACACTGAAGCTTTCTTT. As protein: CASRSARGDTEAFF. This chain connects TRBV12-3 or TRBV12-4 to TRBJ1-1; the D gene is possibly TRBD1 (5 bases). V lost 8 bases to trimming and J lost 3 bases, with 16 bases between them. The CDR3 has 14 residues.

This clonotype was counted ten times or more. The chain employs TRBV12-3 or TRBV12-4 and TRBJ1-5, with a weak D call TRBD1 (5 bases). The CDR3 length is 16 residues. The ends were cut back, 5 bases at V and 2 bases at J, with 16 bases in the middle. Written as DNA, the CDR3 is TGTGCCAGCAGTCTGGGACCCCGGTCCGGCAATCAGCCCCAGCATTTT. It is translated as CASSLGPRSGNQPQHF.

This clonotype was observed at least ten times. The chain carries TRBV2 and TRBJ2-1; 9 bases fit TRBD2. J lost 5 bases, V lost 2 bases, and 10 bases had no gene match. CDR1 SNHLY and CDR2 FYNNEI come from the germline V gene. This CDR3 contains 17 residues. CDR3 protein: CASSELAGIHLNNEQFF. In nucleotides, the CDR3 is TGTGCCAGCAGTGAACTAGCGGGGATTCACTTAAACAATGAGCAGTTCTTC.

Comments on this clonotype: This likely traces to a read error, being one base from a far larger clone. V is TRBV7-3 and J is TRBJ2-7; TRBD1 agrees at 8 bases. The germline gives CDR1 SGHTA, CDR2 FQGTGA. V lost 5 bases and J lost 9; bases outside the gene matches: 6. The CDR3 contains 12 residues. The DNA for the CDR3 is TGTGCCAGCAGCCATGGACAGGGCGGGCAGTACTTC. Its translation is CASSHGQGGQYF.

V gene TRBV20-1 combines with J gene TRBJ1-5; D remains unclear. With 3 bases removed from V and 3 bases from J, the gap between germline ends came to 9 bases. Germline V gene lookup returns CDR1 DFQATT and CDR2 SNEGSKA (reference sequence). This CDR3 has 13 residues. The CDR3 DNA is TGCAGTGCTAGCATGGGGAACAATCAGCCCCAGCATTTT. Translated, it gives CSASMGNNQPQHF.

The table lists this clonotype with many counts. The chain couples TRBV28 to TRBJ2-1, with 7 bases aligning to TRBD2. The CDR3 totals 17 residues. The germline V gene encodes CDR1 MDHEN and CDR2 SYDVKM. J was trimmed by 0 bases and V by 2 bases; bases with no gene match: 7. The CDR3 DNA is TGTGCCAGCAGTTTACCCCTTAGCGGGTACTCCTACAATGAGCAGTTCTTC. It is translated as CASSLPLSGYSYNEQFF.

J is TRBJ2-7 and V is TRBV9; a possible D gene is TRBD1 (6 bases). Per the germline V gene, CDR1 is SGDLS and CDR2 is YYNGEE. Trimming removed 0 bases from V and 0 bases from J, with 7 bases in between. The CDR3 loop spans 14 amino acids. The CDR3 region is CASSVDRASYEQYF. The CDR3 nucleotides are TGTGCCAGCAGCGTAGACAGGGCCTCCTACGAGCAGTACTTC.

The V gene is TRBV5-4, the J gene TRBJ2-7; D is perhaps TRBD2 (5 bases). The CDR3 runs to 15 residues. Trimming left V 5 bases short and J 1 base short, with 16 bases between. Germline V gene data show CDR1 as SGHNT and CDR2 as YYREEE (reference sequence). The CDR3 here is CASSTKAEGSYEQYF. In DNA, the CDR3 is TGTGCCAGCAGTACTAAAGCCGAGGGTTCCTACGAGCAGTACTTC.

The rearrangement joins TRBV6-1 to TRBJ2-1; 12 bases map to TRBD2. The junction had 12 bases not matched to a gene; V was cut back by 6 bases and J by 12 bases. This CDR3 is 15 amino acids long. CDR1 and CDR2 (germline): MNHNS, SASEGT. The CDR3 DNA reads TGTGCCAGCAGGGAGACTAGCGGGGGATCAACTACGCAGTTCTTC. Amino acids: CASRETSGGSTTQFF.

The chain recombines TRBV12-3 or TRBV12-4 with TRBJ2-1; D is possibly TRBD2 (5 bases). This CDR3 is built from 11 residues. Trimming took 6 bases from V and 5 from J, leaving 5 bases between them. The CDR3 DNA is TGTGCCAGCAGGAGGGACAATGAGCAGTTCTTC. Encoded protein: CASRRDNEQFF.

Details on this clonotype: This likely traces to a read error, being one base from a far larger clone. V is TRBV7-2 and J is TRBJ2-2; 13 bases agree with TRBD2. Germline CDR1 is SGHTA and CDR2 is FQGNSA. This CDR3 comprises 19 residues. The CDR3 sequence: CASSPPLTSGRVVTGKLFF. The CDR3, as DNA: TGTGCCAGCAGCCCACCACTAACTAGCGGGAGGGTGGTCACCGGGAAGCTGTTTTTT.

The chain links TRBV3-1 to TRBJ2-1; TRBD2 matches at 15 bases. Germline V gene lookup returns CDR1 LGHDT and CDR2 YNNKEL (reference sequence). Trimming at V came to 3 bases and at J to 9 bases, leaving 9 bases not matched to a gene. The CDR3 is 17 residues long. DNA for the CDR3: TGTGCCAGCAGCCAGGATACGGGACTAGCGGGAGGAGGTGAGCAGTTCTTC. Its protein product is CASSQDTGLAGGGEQFF.

This clonotype was seen many times. The rearrangement links TRBV2 to TRBJ1-5, with a tentative D call TRBD1 (5 bases). V was shortened by 5 bases and J by 3 bases, with 11 bases between the two germline ends. Germline lookup yields CDR1 SNHLY and CDR2 FYNNEI. The CDR3 loop spans 14 amino acids. The CDR3 region is CASSFRETNQPQHF. The CDR3 nucleotides read TGTGCCAGCAGTTTCAGGGAGACCAATCAGCCCCAGCATTTT.

This clonotype was counted at least ten times. This chain connects TRBV6-1 to TRBJ2-7; the D gene is possibly TRBD1 (5 bases). The CDR3 runs to 13 residues. Germline V gene lookup returns CDR1 MNHNS and CDR2 SASEGT. The V end was cut by 4 bases, the J end by 3 bases, with 10 bases between. The CDR3 spells CASSVGLHYEQYF. As DNA, the CDR3 is TGTGCCAGCAGTGTGGGGCTTCACTACGAGCAGTACTTC.

The sample holds many counts of this clonotype. J is TRBJ2-2 and V is TRBV29-1, with TRBD2 matching over 10 bases. CDR3 size: 16 residues. CDR1 and CDR2 (germline): SQVTM, ANQGSEA. V gave up 4 bases and J gave up 4 bases; unmatched junction bases: 9. CDR3: CSVGASGRVGTGELFF. CDR3 DNA sequence: TGCAGCGTTGGGGCTAGCGGGAGAGTAGGCACCGGGGAGCTGTTTTTT.

At least ten counts were recorded for this clonotype. The chain is built from TRBV28 and TRBJ2-3, with 8 nucleotides matching TRBD2. The CDR3 runs 17 residues. CDR1 is MDHEN and CDR2 is SYDVKM in the germline V gene. V lost 5 bases, J lost 3 bases, and 13 bases stayed unmatched. CDR3 protein: CASSPMPGAGGTDTQYF. The CDR3 DNA sequence: TGTGCCAGCAGTCCCATGCCGGGGGCGGGGGGTACAGATACGCAGTATTTT. Full variable domain (outside the CDR3, taken from reference TRBV28 and TRBJ2-3): DVKVTQSSRYLVKRTGEKVFLECVQDMDHENMFWYRQDPGLGLRLIYFSYDVKMKEKGDIPEGYSVSREKKERFSLILESASTNQTSMYLCASSPMPGAGGTDTQYFGPGTRLTVL.

Written as DNA, the CDR3 is TGTGCCAGCAGTTTACCCGGGACAGGCCTGAGCTCCTACAATGAGCAGTTCTTC. Its protein product is CASSLPGTGLSSYNEQFF. The V gene is TRBV28, the J gene TRBJ2-1, with 8 bases matching TRBD1. V gave up 2 bases and J gave up 0 bases; unmatched junction bases: 9. The CDR3 sequence is 18 residues long. Germline V gives CDR1 MDHEN, CDR2 SYDVKM.

V usage is TRBV27 and J usage is TRBJ2-2; 12 bases are a match to TRBD2. Germline V gives CDR1 MNHEY, CDR2 SMNVEV (reference sequence). J was trimmed by 3 bases and V by 3 bases; bases with no gene match: 11. The CDR3 is 19 amino acids. Here the CDR3 reads CASSLVFLGLAGYTGELFF. For the CDR3, the DNA is TGTGCCAGCAGTTTGGTCTTCCTAGGACTAGCGGGGTACACCGGGGAGCTGTTTTTT.

This clonotype was observed many times. The chain uses TRBV10-2 and TRBJ2-7, with D uncertain. Germline V gene sequence: CDR1 WSHSY, CDR2 SAAADI. Trimming took 5 bases from V and 3 from J, leaving 11 bases between them. The CDR3 has 13 amino acids. CDR3 DNA: TGCGCCAGCAGTCCCGGGTCCGACTACGAGCAGTACTTC. Amino acids: CASSPGSDYEQYF.

This clonotype was seen a few times. The chain couples TRBV20-1 to TRBJ1-6, with D possibly matching TRBD1 (5 bases). The length of the CDR3 is 15 residues. V lost 1 base, J lost 5 bases, and 12 bases lay in between. CDR1 and CDR2 from the germline V gene are DFQATT and SNEGSKA (reference sequence). CDR3 residues: CSARGGSGHNSPLHF. The CDR3 coding sequence is TGCAGTGCTAGAGGGGGATCGGGGCATAATTCACCCCTCCACTTT.

V is TRBV7-3 and J is TRBJ1-3; TRBD1 is a possible D gene (5 bases). Germline V gene lookup returns CDR1 SGHTA and CDR2 FQGTGA. The CDR3 spans 13 residues. Trimming pared 5 bases from V and 8 bases from J, leaving 13 bases between. The CDR3 here is CASSRNLGDTIYF. The DNA of the CDR3 is TGTGCCAGCAGCCGAAACCTAGGGGACACCATATATTTT.

Here the CDR3 reads CASRGRGRSTGELFF. The CDR3 DNA reads as TGTGCCAGCAGGGGGAGGGGGCGTAGCACCGGGGAGCTGTTTTTT. The chain is built from TRBV2 and TRBJ2-2, with D possibly called TRBD1 or TRBD2 (7 bases each). The CDR3 has 15 residues. CDR1 and CDR2 from the germline V gene are SNHLY and FYNNEI. The germline V and J ends were trimmed by 6 bases and 4 bases, with 15 bases remaining between them.

This clonotype was counted many times. This chain links TRBV24-1 with TRBJ2-7; tentative D call: TRBD2 (5 bases). This CDR3 is 18 amino acids long. Trimming took off 7 bases at V and 3 bases at J, with 27 bases between the two ends. Germline lookup yields CDR1 KGHDR and CDR2 SFDVKD. The CDR3 DNA follows: TGTGCCACCAGGTCACCCAGCATCCCCGGGGAAGGGAACTACGAGCAGTACTTC. It translates to CATRSPSIPGEGNYEQYF.

This clonotype was counted between two and nine times. The chain couples TRBV14 to TRBJ1-4; D remains unclear. There are 16 residues in the CDR3. Trimming cost V 0 bases and J 6 bases, with 14 bases left between them. CDR1 and CDR2 (germline): SGHDN, FVKESK. CDR3 region: CASSQDARVRDEKLFF. CDR3 sequence (DNA): TGTGCCAGCAGCCAAGATGCCCGGGTGCGGGATGAAAAACTGTTTTTT.

V gene TRBV20-1 combines with J gene TRBJ1-1; no clear D. The germline CDR1 and CDR2 sequences are DFQATT and SNEGSKA (reference sequence). V was cut by 0 bases and J by 5 bases, with 16 bases left in between. CDR3 size: 15 residues. In DNA, the CDR3 is TGCAGTGCTAGAGATCCGGGAGGGCGGCGGACTGAAGCTTTCTTT. The encoded protein is CSARDPGGRRTEAFF.